This entry is about one TCR beta chain. Antigen unknown. Under 3 months was the duration of disease in ophthalmopathy patients, who also had a Clinical Activity Score of at least 3 and a NOSPECS grade of at least 4. Fresh 10 ml peripheral blood yielded PBMCs. TCR beta CDR3 regions were amplified from RNA transcripts. In the first-round RT-PCR of the TCR CDR3, the HTBI primer set was used. TCRdb ran MiXCR on the multiplex PCR reads and lists one entry per CDR3 protein. The sample comprises hundreds of thousands of distinct CDR3 sequences, more than 20% of which are singletons, and under 35% rests with the top ten. This entry comes from a study of T cells in Graves' hyperthyroidism and ophthalmopathy. Overall study findings and caveats: Blood held most thyroid clonotypes expanded above 0.001 frequency.

The CDR3 sequence is 16 residues long. CDR1 SGHAT and CDR2 FQNNGV come from the germline V gene. The junction had 11 bases not matched to a gene; V was cut back by 3 bases and J by 7 bases. The source of this sequence is a young man with Graves' ophthalmopathy. Sequencing was done on a sample of blood. The chain combines TRBV11-2 with TRBJ1-2, with TRBD1 identical over 10 bases. CDR3 residues: CASSLGQGLPIGGYTF. The CDR3 coding sequence is TGTGCCAGCAGCTTGGGACAGGGGTTACCTATTGGTGGCTACACCTTC. Using reference TRBV11-2 and TRBJ1-2 for the parts outside the CDR3, the full variable domain is EAGVAQSPRYKIIEKRQSVAFWCNPISGHATLYWYQQILGQGPKLLIQFQNNGVVDDSQLPKDRFSAERLKGVDSTLKIQPAKLEDSAVYLCASSLGQGLPIGGYTFGSGTRLTVV.